These 22 T cell receptor beta chains came from one sample sequenced in a study of blood T cell repertoires in COVID-19. Only in-frame clones appear in the TCRdb table, and some are missing; sequencing was by immunoSEQ multiplex PCR. The sample includes a few hundred thousand clones, 86% seen only once; the top ten take around a tenth. The sample comprised peripheral blood. The receptor set was obtained from a man in his forties who had recovered from COVID-19.

The chain employs TRBV5-1 and TRBJ1-6; 9 bases are a match to TRBD1. This CDR3 has 16 residues. The V segment lost 2 bases and the J segment 5 bases; nucleotides outside the gene matches: 5. CDR1 is SGHRS, CDR2 YFSETQ, per germline. The CDR3 here is CASSLGDRDNNSPLHF. The CDR3 coding sequence is TGCGCCAGCAGCTTAGGGGACAGGGACAATAATTCACCCCTCCACTTT.

The chain links TRBV18 to TRBJ1-1; D not resolved. The V end was cut by 4 bases, the J end by 0 bases, with 9 bases between. The CDR3 is made up of 14 amino acids. Germline CDR1 and CDR2: KGHSH and LQKENI. As DNA, the CDR3 is TGTGCCAGCTCACAGATACGGGTGAACACTGAAGCTTTCTTT. Translating gives CASSQIRVNTEAFF.

This clone was counted a few times. V and J are TRBV4-1 and TRBJ2-1; 7 bases are shared with TRBD1. The CDR3 runs to 15 residues. Germline V gene lookup returns CDR1 MGHRA and CDR2 YSYEKL. The trim removed 1 base at V and 5 bases at J, leaving 5 bases unmatched. The CDR3 reads CASSQGGQGDNEQFF. As DNA, the CDR3 is TGCGCCAGCAGCCAAGGGGGCCAGGGGGACAATGAGCAGTTCTTC.

The chain joins TRBV18 to TRBJ2-2, with D uncertain. The CDR3 is made up of 13 amino acids. Germline-derived CDR1 and CDR2 are KGHSH and LQKENI. V gave up 8 bases and J gave up 0 bases, with 7 bases separating them. The chain's CDR3 is CASKPTNTGELFF. CDR3 bases: TGTGCCAGCAAACCTACGAACACCGGGGAGCTGTTTTTT.

This rearrangement joins TRBV7-6 to TRBJ2-3; TRBD2 is a possible D gene (6 bases). Germline CDR1 is SGHVS and CDR2 is FNYEAQ. V shed 9 bases and J shed 3 bases, with 16 bases lying between them. This CDR3 has 14 amino acids. Here the CDR3 reads CASQYGRGTDTQYF. CDR3 DNA sequence: TGTGCCAGTCAATATGGGCGGGGTACAGATACGCAGTATTTT.

The chain joins TRBV5-1 to TRBJ2-7; D gene ambiguous. Germline V gene lookup returns CDR1 SGHRS and CDR2 YFSETQ. CDR3 length equals 13 residues. The V end lost 0 bases, the J end lost 7 bases, and 11 bases lay between the germline ends. The CDR3 here is CASSLGPLREQYF. In nucleotides, the CDR3 is TGCGCCAGCAGCTTGGGGCCCTTGAGGGAGCAGTACTTC.

The chain has TRBV5-5 and TRBJ2-7; 14 bases map to TRBD2. Germline CDR1 SGHKS, CDR2 YYEKEE (reference sequence). CDR3 length: 18 amino acids. With 0 bases clipped from V and 4 bases from J, the junction kept 9 bases outside the gene matches. The CDR3 nucleotides read TGTGCCAGCAGCTTGGAAGGGACTAGCGGGAGTTCGGTTTACGAGCAGTACTTC. It translates to CASSLEGTSGSSVYEQYF.

The chain has TRBV19 and TRBJ1-2; unclear D gene. Germline V gene data show CDR1 as LNHDA and CDR2 as SQIVND (reference sequence). CDR3 length: 15 amino acids. The V end lost 7 bases, the J end lost 2 bases, and 17 bases lay between the germline ends. The CDR3 is CASKEVGPGNYGYTF. DNA of the CDR3: TGTGCCAGTAAGGAGGTGGGCCCTGGGAACTATGGCTACACCTTC. Complete variable domain (other parts from reference TRBV19 and TRBJ1-2): DGGITQSPKYLFRKEGQNVTLSCEQNLNHDAMYWYRQDPGQGLRLIYYSQIVNDFQKGDIAEGYSVSREKKESFPLTVTSAQKNPTAFYLCASKEVGPGNYGYTFGSGTRLTVV.

The V and J genes are TRBV7-9 and TRBJ2-1; 9 bases fit TRBD2. CDR1 and CDR2 (germline): SEHNR, FQNEAQ (reference sequence). The CDR3 spans 14 residues. J was trimmed by 5 bases and V by 4 bases; bases with no gene match: 3. CDR3 residues: CASSSGLANNEQFF. Here the CDR3 DNA reads TGTGCCAGCAGCTCGGGACTAGCTAACAATGAGCAGTTCTTC.

The rearrangement uses TRBV5-6 and TRBJ2-2; 9 bases line up with TRBD2. V dropped 4 bases and J dropped 6; count of bases not matched to a gene: 10. The CDR3 loop spans 16 amino acids. The germline V gene encodes CDR1 SGHDT and CDR2 YYEEEE. CDR3 nucleotides: TGTGCCAGCAGCCTCACAACTAGCGGGTGGGCCGGGGAGCTGTTTTTT. Its translation: CASSLTTSGWAGELFF.

This sequence joins TRBV7-2 and TRBJ2-1; TRBD2 aligns across 10 bases. Germline CDR1 and CDR2: SGHTA and FQGNSA. This CDR3 has 15 residues. The V segment lost 5 bases and the J segment 6 bases; nucleotides outside the gene matches: 7. The CDR3 bases are TGTGCCAGCAGCCAACTAGCGGGACAGGTCAATGAGCAGTTCTTC. Its translation: CASSQLAGQVNEQFF.

V gene TRBV9 combines with J gene TRBJ1-1, with D possibly being TRBD1 (5 bases). V lost 3 bases and J lost 10, with 25 bases in between. The CDR3 extends over 16 amino acids. CDR1 and CDR2 from the germline V gene are SGDLS and YYNGEE. The CDR3 DNA reads TGTGCCAGCAGCGGCAATCTTGGGGGGTCCGGTCTAGGAGCTTTCTTT. Protein product: CASSGNLGGSGLGAFF.

The V call is TRBV7-2, the J call TRBJ1-2; D is unresolved. In germline, CDR1 is SGHTA, CDR2 FQGNSA. V lost 3 bases and J lost 1, with 6 bases in between. The CDR3 sequence is 13 residues long. CDR3 loop: CASSFRVNYGYTF. Here the CDR3 DNA reads TGTGCCAGCAGCTTTCGGGTTAACTATGGCTACACCTTC.

The rearrangement uses TRBV3-1 (or the pseudogene TRBV3-2) and TRBJ2-3, with 7 positions matching TRBD2. The germline V gene encodes CDR1 LGHDT and CDR2 YNNKEL (reference sequence). There are 15 residues in the CDR3. V was pared by 4 bases and J by 1 base, with 5 bases of the junction left unmatched. The CDR3 reads CASSRSGGGTDTQYF. The CDR3 region has the DNA TGTGCCAGCAGCCGCTCGGGAGGTGGCACAGATACGCAGTATTTT.

The chain recombines TRBV10-1 with TRBJ2-1, with 7 bases aligning to TRBD2. Germline V gene lookup returns CDR1 WNHNN and CDR2 SYGVQD (reference sequence). The V and J ends lost 3 bases and 7 bases, in that order; junction bases with no gene match: 6. The CDR3 runs 14 residues. The DNA for the CDR3 is TGCGCCAGCAGTGATCTAGCGGAGAATAATGAGCAGTTCTTC. Encoded protein: CASSDLAENNEQFF.

This clone is a singleton in its sample. V and J are TRBV9 and TRBJ2-5; 7 positions match TRBD1. V dropped 3 bases and J dropped 0; count of bases not matched to a gene: 5. This CDR3 is built from 15 residues. The germline V gene has CDR1 SGDLS and CDR2 YYNGEE. CDR3 residues: CASSAGTAYQETQYF. CDR3 nucleotide sequence: TGTGCCAGCAGCGCAGGGACAGCCTACCAAGAGACCCAGTACTTC.

The rearrangement links TRBV10-1 to TRBJ1-4, with D possibly being TRBD1 (6 bases). Germline V lookup: CDR1 WNHNN, CDR2 SYGVQD (reference sequence). The CDR3 is 17 residues long. V dropped 2 bases and J dropped 3 bases, with 16 bases sitting between them. The CDR3 DNA reads TGCGCCAGCAGTGAGCCGGACAGAACCTCAGCTAATGAAAAACTGTTTTTT. Its protein is CASSEPDRTSANEKLFF.

The rearrangement uses TRBV24-1 and TRBJ1-2; the D is unclear. Germline V CDR1 and CDR2: KGHDR, SFDVKD. The CDR3 consists of 17 residues. Deletions cut 0 bases from V and 0 bases from J, with 13 bases between. CDR3 nucleotide sequence: TGTGCCACCAGTGATTTGGAACAGAATCAAGCTAACTATGGCTACACCTTC. It is translated as CATSDLEQNQANYGYTF.

The chain has TRBV7-6 and TRBJ2-1, with TRBD2 matching over 9 bases. Germline CDR1 SGHVS, CDR2 FNYEAQ. The ends lost 1 base at V and 2 bases at J; junction bases unmatched: 9. CDR3 length: 18 amino acids. DNA of the CDR3: TGTGCCAGCAGCTTAGGGTTAGCGGGGGCTTTTGCCTACAATGAGCAGTTCTTC. Translating gives CASSLGLAGAFAYNEQFF.

The gene calls are TRBV5-1 and TRBJ1-1, with 7 bases that match TRBD1. CDR1 is SGHRS and CDR2 is YFSETQ in the germline V gene. With 4 bases clipped from V and 7 bases from J, the junction kept 4 bases outside the gene matches. The CDR3 has 12 amino acids. CDR3 sequence: CASSTDRSEAFF. In nucleotides, the CDR3 is TGCGCCAGCAGCACGGACAGGAGTGAAGCTTTCTTT.

The chain has TRBV10-3 and TRBJ2-2, with D hard to call. Trimming cost V 6 bases and J 3 bases, with 11 bases left between them. The CDR3 is 14 amino acids. CDR1 ENHRY and CDR2 SYGVKD come from the germline V gene. The CDR3 DNA reads TGTGCCATCAGATACCCGGCGGACACCGGGGAGCTGTTTTTT. It codes for CAIRYPADTGELFF.

This CDR3 is CASRRGFTDTQYF. The CDR3 DNA sequence: TGTGCCAGCAGGAGGGGGTTCACAGATACGCAGTATTTT. J is TRBJ2-3 and V is TRBV6-5, with TRBD1 as a possible D gene (6 bases). Germline CDR1 reads MNHEY; CDR2 reads SVGAGI. CDR3 size: 13 residues. The germline V and J ends were trimmed by 6 bases and 2 bases, with 9 bases remaining between them.